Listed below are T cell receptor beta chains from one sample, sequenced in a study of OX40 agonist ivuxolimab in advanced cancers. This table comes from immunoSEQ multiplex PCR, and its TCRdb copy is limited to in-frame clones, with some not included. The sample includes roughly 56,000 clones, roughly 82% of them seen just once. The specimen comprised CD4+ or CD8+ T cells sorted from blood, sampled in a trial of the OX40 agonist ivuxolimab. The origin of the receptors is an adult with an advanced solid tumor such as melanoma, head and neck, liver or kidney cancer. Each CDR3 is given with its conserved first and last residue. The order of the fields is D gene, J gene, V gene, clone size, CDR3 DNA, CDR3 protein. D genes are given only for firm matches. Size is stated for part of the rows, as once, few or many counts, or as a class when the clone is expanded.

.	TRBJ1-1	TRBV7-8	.	TGTGCCAGCAGCAACACCCGCGACGTCCTTGAAGCTTTCTTT	CASSNTRDVLEAFF
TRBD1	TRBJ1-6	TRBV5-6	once	TGTGCCAGCAGCTATGGACAGGAGTTAATTCCGGGCAATTCACCCCTCCACTTT	CASSYGQELIPGNSPLHF
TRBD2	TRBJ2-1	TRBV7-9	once	TGTGCCAGCAGCTTACCTCCCAGACTAGCGGGGGGGGCCGGGCAGTTCTTC	CASSLPPRLAGGAGQFF
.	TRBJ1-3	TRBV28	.	TGTGCCAGCAGACCCGAACGGAACTCTGGAAACACCATATATTTT	CASRPERNSGNTIYF
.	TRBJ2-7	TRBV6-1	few	TGTGCCAGCAGTGAGGTTTTCCAGGGTTCCTACGAGCAGTACTTC	CASSEVFQGSYEQYF
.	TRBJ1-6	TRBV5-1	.	TGCGCCAGCAGCTTGGAGGCAGGGGCCGGGGATTCACCCCTCCACTTT	CASSLEAGAGDSPLHF
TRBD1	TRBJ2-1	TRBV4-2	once	TGTGCCAGCAGCCCGCCGGGACAGGGGGTCCATGAGCAGTTCTTC	CASSPPGQGVHEQFF
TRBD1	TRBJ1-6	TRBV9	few	TGTGCCAGCAGCCCCCGGACAGGGGCTAATTCACCCCTCCACTTT	CASSPRTGANSPLHF
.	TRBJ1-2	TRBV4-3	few	TGCGCCAGCAGCCAAGATCTACAGTATGGCTACACCTTC	CASSQDLQYGYTF
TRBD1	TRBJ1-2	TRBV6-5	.	TGTGCCAGCAGCAAACAGGGGTATGGCTACACCTTC	CASSKQGYGYTF
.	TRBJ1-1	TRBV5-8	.	TGTGCCAGCAGCCCCGGATCCCCCCGGACGGGGGCTACTGAAGCTTTCTTT	CASSPGSPRTGATEAFF
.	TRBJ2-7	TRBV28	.	TGTGCCAGCCAACGTGTTCGGGACGAGCAGTACTTC	CASQRVRDEQYF
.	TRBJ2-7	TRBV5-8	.	TGTGCCAGCAGCTTAGGGCCAGGGACCTACGAGCAGTACTTC	CASSLGPGTYEQYF
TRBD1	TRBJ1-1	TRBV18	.	TGTGCCAGCTCTCGGGACAGGGCGACCCTTGGCACTGAAGCTTTCTTT	CASSRDRATLGTEAFF
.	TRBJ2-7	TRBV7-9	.	TGTGCCAGCAGCCTAAGTGGGGATCACCTGTACTTC	CASSLSGDHLYF
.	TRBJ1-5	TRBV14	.	TGTGCCAGCAGCCAAGACAACAATCAGCCCCAGCATTTT	CASSQDNNQPQHF
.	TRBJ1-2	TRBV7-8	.	TGTGCCAGCAGCGCGTACAGGATTAAAGGCTATGGCTACACCTTC	CASSAYRIKGYGYTF
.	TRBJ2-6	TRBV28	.	TGTGCCAGCAGTGGCCTCGGGAGCCCATTGTCTCTCTCTGGGGCCAACGTCCTGACTTTC	CASSGLGSPLSLSGANVLTF
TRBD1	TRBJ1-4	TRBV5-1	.	TGCGCCAGCAGCTTGGGACAGGGGGCAACTAATGAAAAACTGTTTTTT	CASSLGQGATNEKLFF
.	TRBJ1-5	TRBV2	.	TGTGCCAGCAGTGCACAGATCACAGGGTCATCACAGCCCCAGCATTTT	CASSAQITGSSQPQHF
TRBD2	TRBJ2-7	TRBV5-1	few	TGCGCCAGCAGCTTGGCCAGGGAGGGAGCCGAGCAGTACTTC	CASSLAREGAEQYF
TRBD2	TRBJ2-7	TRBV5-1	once	TGCGCCAGCAGCAAACCCGGGACTAGCGGGGGGAGCGAGCAGTACTTC	CASSKPGTSGGSEQYF
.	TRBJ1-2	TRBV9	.	TGTGCCAGCAGCGTAGTCGGGCTATCCTATGGCTACACCTTC	CASSVVGLSYGYTF
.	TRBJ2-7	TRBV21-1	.	TGTGCCAGCAGCAAAGGGGGCCATCGACAGTTCTACGAGCAGTACTTC	CASSKGGHRQFYEQYF
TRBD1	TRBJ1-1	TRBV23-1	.	TGCGCCAGCAACTCGAGACAGGGCTTTGGAGCTTTCTTT	CASNSRQGFGAFF
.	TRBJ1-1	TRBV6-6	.	TGTGCCAGCAGTTACTCGCCAGACACTGAAGCTTTCTTT	CASSYSPDTEAFF
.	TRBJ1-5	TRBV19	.	TGTGCCAGTAGTATTATCGGAGGTAGCAATCAGCCCCAGCATTTT	CASSIIGGSNQPQHF
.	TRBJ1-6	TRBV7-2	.	TGTGCCAGCAGCCAGGGGCGGCAGAATTCACCCCTCCACTTT	CASSQGRQNSPLHF
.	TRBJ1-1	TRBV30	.	TGTGCCTGGAGTCCCCAAAGACCGTCGGGGGCTTTCTTT	CAWSPQRPSGAFF
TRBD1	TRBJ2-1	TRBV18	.	TGTGCCAGCTGTCCGGGACAGACTTACAATGAGCAGTTCTTC	CASCPGQTYNEQFF
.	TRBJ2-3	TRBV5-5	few	TGTGCCAGCAGCTCACGTGGGGCAGATACGCAGTATTTT	CASSSRGADTQYF
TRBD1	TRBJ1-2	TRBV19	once	TGTGCCAGTGGCGGGACAGGGGCGGTCGGCTACACCTTC	CASGGTGAVGYTF
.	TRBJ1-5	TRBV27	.	TGTGCCAGCAGTTTATCGAAGGGGTCGTTAGGGCCCCAGCATTTT	CASSLSKGSLGPQHF
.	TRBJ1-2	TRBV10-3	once	TGTGCCATCACCCCGCGGGTGGACACCTCTAACTATGGCTACACCTTC	CAITPRVDTSNYGYTF
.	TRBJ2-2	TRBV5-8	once	TGTGCCAGCAGCTCCGGGCGGGGACAGCTTACCGGGGAGCTGTTTTTT	CASSSGRGQLTGELFF
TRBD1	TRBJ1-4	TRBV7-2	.	TGTGCCAGCAGCTTACAACGGGACAGGGGGGAAAAACTGTTTTTT	CASSLQRDRGEKLFF
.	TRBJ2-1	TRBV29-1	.	TGCAGCGTTGGTCGGGGGAGCTCCTACAATGAGCAGTTCTTC	CSVGRGSSYNEQFF
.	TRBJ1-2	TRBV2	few	TGTGCCAGCACCCCCCTCGGACGGAGCCTCTATGGCTACACCTTC	CASTPLGRSLYGYTF
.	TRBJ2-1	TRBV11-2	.	TGTGCCAGCAGCCGCCGGGACATATCTAGCGAGCAGTTCTTC	CASSRRDISSEQFF
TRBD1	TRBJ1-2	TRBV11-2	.	TGTGCCAGCAGCCCTAGACAGGGTATCGATAGCGACTATGGCTACACCTTC	CASSPRQGIDSDYGYTF
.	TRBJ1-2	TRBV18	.	TGTGCCAGCTCACCGGGACTTGGCAGGGGAGAGTATGGCTACACCTTC	CASSPGLGRGEYGYTF
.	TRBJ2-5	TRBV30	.	TGTGCCTGGAGTACCGGGGAGACCCAGTACTTC	CAWSTGETQYF
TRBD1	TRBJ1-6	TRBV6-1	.	TGTGCCAGCACCAGGACAGGGGAAAATTCACCCCTCCACTTT	CASTRTGENSPLHF
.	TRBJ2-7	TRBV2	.	TGTGCCAGCGCTGACACCTTAACGGACTTGATCTCCTACGAGCAGTACTTC	CASADTLTDLISYEQYF
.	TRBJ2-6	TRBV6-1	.	TGTGCCAGCAAATCTAGCTCTGGGGCCAACGTCCTGACTTTC	CASKSSSGANVLTF
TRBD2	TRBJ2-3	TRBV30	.	TGTGCCTGGAGTCGCGGGGGGCTCACAGATACGCAGTATTTT	CAWSRGGLTDTQYF
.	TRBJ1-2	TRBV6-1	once	TGTGCCAGCAGTGAATCGAGGATTGGGGCCGGGACCTTC	CASSESRIGAGTF
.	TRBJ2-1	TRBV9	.	TGTGCCAGCAGCGTAGCTACGAACAATGAGCAGTTCTTC	CASSVATNNEQFF
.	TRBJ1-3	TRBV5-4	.	TGTGCCAGCAGCTTGCCACAGGCCTCTGGAAACACCATATATTTT	CASSLPQASGNTIYF
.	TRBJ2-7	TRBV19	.	TGTGCCAGTAGTCTCAGTGCCCTCAACTACGAGCAGTACTTC	CASSLSALNYEQYF
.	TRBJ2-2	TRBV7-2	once	TGTGCCAGCAGCCGCGGGCCTTTCGCGAACACCGGGGAGCTGTTTTTT	CASSRGPFANTGELFF
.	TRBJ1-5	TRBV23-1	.	TGCGCCAGCAGTCAAGTCCGATCGGGCTTCAATCAGCCCCAGCATTTT	CASSQVRSGFNQPQHF
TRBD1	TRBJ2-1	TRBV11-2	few	TGTGCCAGCAGCCCGAACCCGACAGGGGTCAATGAGCAGTTCTTC	CASSPNPTGVNEQFF
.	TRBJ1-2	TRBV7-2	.	TGTGCCAGCAGCTTAGCGTCCGCCGGGGGCTACACCTTC	CASSLASAGGYTF
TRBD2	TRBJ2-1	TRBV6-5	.	TGTGCCAGCAGCGACTCGGGACTAGCGATTGAGCAGTTCTTC	CASSDSGLAIEQFF
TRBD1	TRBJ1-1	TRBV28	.	TGTGCCAGCAGTTTCACTCAACAGGGGGGGACTGAAGCTTTCTTT	CASSFTQQGGTEAFF
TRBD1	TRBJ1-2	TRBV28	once	TGTGCCAGCAGTTGGGGGGTTGGGGACAGCGGGAGTGGCTACACCTTC	CASSWGVGDSGSGYTF
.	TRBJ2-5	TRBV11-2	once	TGTGCCAGCAGCCCGCTAGGGGAGACCCAGTACTTC	CASSPLGETQYF